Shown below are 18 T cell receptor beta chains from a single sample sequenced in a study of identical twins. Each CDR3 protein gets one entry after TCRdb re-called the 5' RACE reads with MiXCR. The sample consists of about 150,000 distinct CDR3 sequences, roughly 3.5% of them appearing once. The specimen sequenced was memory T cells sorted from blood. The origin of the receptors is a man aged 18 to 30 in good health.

Written as DNA, the CDR3 is TGCGCCAGCAGCCAAGGGAGGGAAGGAGCTTTCTTT. It yields the protein CASSQGREGAFF. J is TRBJ1-1 and V is TRBV4-3; D remains unclear. Germline CDR1 LGHNA, CDR2 YSLEER. This CDR3 comprises 12 residues. The V end lost 1 base, the J end lost 10 bases, and 10 bases lay between the germline ends.

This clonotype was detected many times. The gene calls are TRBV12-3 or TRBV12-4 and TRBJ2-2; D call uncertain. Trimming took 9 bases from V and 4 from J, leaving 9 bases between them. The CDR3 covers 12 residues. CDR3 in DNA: TGTGCCAGTGTCGGCACCACCGGGGAGCTGTTTTTT. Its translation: CASVGTTGELFF.

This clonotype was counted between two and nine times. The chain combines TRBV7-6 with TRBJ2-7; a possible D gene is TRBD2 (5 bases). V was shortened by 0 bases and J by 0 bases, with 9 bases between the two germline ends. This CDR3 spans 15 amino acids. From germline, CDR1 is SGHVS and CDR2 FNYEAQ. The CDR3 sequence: CASSLALTSSYEQYF. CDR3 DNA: TGTGCCAGCAGCTTAGCTCTAACTAGCTCCTACGAGCAGTACTTC.

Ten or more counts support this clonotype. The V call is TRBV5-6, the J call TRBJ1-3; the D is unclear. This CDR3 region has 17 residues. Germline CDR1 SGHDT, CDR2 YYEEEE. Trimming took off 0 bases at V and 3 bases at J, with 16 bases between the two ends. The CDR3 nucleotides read TGTGCCAGCAGCTTGGCCGCGCGGGTGATCGGTGGAAACACCATATATTTT. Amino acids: CASSLAARVIGGNTIYF. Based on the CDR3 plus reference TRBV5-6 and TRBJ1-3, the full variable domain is DAGVTQSPTHLIKTRGQQVTLRCSPKSGHDTVSWYQQALGQGPQFIFQYYEEEERQRGNFPDRFSGHQFPNYSSELNVNALLLGDSALYLCASSLAARVIGGNTIYFGEGSWLTVV.

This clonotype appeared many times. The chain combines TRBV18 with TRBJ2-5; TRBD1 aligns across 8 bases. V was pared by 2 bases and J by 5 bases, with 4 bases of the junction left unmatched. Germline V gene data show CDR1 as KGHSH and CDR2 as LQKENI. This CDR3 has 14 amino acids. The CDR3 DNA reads TGTGCCAGCTCACCAACTGACAGGGGTGAGACCCAGTACTTC. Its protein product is CASSPTDRGETQYF.

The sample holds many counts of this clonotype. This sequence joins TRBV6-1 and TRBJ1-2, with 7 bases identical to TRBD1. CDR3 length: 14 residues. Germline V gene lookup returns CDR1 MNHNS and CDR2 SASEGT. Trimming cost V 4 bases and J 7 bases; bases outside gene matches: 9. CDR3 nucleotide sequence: TGTGCCAGCAGTGCAGAGACAGGGTCGGCTGGCTACACCTTC. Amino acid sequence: CASSAETGSAGYTF.

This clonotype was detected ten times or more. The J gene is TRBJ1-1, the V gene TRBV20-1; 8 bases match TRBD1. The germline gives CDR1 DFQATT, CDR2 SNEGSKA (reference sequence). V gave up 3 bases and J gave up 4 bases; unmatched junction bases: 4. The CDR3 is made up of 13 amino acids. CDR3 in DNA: TGCAGTGCTAGTATCCAGGGGGCCACTGAAGCTTTCTTT. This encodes CSASIQGATEAFF.

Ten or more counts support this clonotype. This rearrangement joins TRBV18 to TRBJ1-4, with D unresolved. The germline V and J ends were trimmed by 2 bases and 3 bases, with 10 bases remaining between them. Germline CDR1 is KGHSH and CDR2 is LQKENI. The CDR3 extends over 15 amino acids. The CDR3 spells CASSPLSGSNEKLFF. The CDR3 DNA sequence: TGTGCCAGCTCACCATTAAGTGGATCTAATGAAAAACTGTTTTTT.

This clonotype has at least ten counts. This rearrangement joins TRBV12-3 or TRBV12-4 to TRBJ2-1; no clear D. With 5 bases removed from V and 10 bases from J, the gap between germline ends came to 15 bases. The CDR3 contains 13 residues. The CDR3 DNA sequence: TGTGCCAGCAGTCGACTGGGCCGCCACGAGCAGTTCTTC. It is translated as CASSRLGRHEQFF.

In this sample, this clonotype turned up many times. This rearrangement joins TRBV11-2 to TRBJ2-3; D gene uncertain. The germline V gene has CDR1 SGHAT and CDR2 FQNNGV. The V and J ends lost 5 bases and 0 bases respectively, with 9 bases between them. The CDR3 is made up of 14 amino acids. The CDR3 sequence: CASSPDRSTDTQYF. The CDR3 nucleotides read TGTGCCAGCAGCCCGGACCGGAGCACAGATACGCAGTATTTT.

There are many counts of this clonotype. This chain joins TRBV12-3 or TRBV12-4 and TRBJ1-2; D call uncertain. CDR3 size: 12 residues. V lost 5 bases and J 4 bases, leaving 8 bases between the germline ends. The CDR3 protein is CASSQSGYGYTF. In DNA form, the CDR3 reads TGTGCCAGCAGTCAATCTGGCTATGGCTACACCTTC.

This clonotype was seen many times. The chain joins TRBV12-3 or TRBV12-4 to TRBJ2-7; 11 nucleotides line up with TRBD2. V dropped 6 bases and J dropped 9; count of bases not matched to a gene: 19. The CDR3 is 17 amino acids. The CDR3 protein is CASSRDLGTSGSVGQYV. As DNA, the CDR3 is TGTGCCAGCAGCCGCGATCTTGGGACTAGCGGTTCTGTAGGGCAGTACGTC.

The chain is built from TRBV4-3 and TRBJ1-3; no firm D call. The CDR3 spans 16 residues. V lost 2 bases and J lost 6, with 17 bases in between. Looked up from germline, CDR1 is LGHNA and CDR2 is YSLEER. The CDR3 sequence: CASSQSATGIVNTIYF. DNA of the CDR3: TGCGCCAGCAGCCAATCGGCTACTGGGATAGTAAACACCATATATTTT.

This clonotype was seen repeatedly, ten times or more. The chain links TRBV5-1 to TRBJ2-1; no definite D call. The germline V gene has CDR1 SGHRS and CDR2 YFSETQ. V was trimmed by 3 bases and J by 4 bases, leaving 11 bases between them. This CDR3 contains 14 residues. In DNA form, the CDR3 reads TGCGCCAGCAGCTCGAGTCTTGGGTACAATGAGCAGTTCTTC. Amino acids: CASSSSLGYNEQFF.

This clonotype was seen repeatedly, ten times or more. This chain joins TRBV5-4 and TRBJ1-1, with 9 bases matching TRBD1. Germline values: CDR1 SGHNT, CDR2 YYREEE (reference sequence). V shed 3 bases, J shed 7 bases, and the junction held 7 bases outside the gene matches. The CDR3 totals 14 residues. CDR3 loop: CASSSSGTGREAFF. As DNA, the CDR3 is TGTGCCAGCAGCTCCTCCGGGACAGGGCGTGAAGCTTTCTTT.

Written as DNA, the CDR3 is TGTGCCAGCAGCCTTTCGGCAGGGACAGGACAAGAGACCCAGTACTTC. Protein sequence: CASSLSAGTGQETQYF. The V and J genes are TRBV9 and TRBJ2-5; 8 nucleotides agree with TRBD1. Germline CDR1 is SGDLS and CDR2 is YYNGEE. V dropped 4 bases and J dropped 2; count of bases not matched to a gene: 10. The CDR3 runs to 16 residues. Full variable domain (remainder filled in from reference TRBV9 and TRBJ2-5): DSGVTQTPKHLITATGQRVTLRCSPRSGDLSVYWYQQSLDQGLQFLIQYYNGEERAKGNILERFSAQQFPDLHSELNLSSLELGDSALYFCASSLSAGTGQETQYFGPGTRLLVL.

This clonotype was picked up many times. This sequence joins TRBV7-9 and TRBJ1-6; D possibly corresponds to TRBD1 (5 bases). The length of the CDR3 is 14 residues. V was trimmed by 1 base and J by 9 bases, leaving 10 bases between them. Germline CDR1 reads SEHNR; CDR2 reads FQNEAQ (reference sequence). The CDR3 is CASSLDQGGSPLHF. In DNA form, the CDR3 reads TGTGCCAGCAGCTTAGACCAGGGTGGTTCACCCCTCCACTTT.

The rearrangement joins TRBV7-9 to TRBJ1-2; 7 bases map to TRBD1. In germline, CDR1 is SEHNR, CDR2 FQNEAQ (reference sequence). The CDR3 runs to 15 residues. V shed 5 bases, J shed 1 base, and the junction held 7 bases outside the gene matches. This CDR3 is CASSERGQINYGYTF. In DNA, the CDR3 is TGTGCCAGCAGCGAAAGGGGGCAGATTAACTATGGCTACACCTTC.